The 16 T cell receptor beta chains given below trace back to one sample, sequenced in a study of cytomegalovirus exposure and HLA in healthy donors. It was with 60 Vbeta and 13 Jbeta primers that the PCR ran. The data were produced by immunoSEQ multiplex PCR, yet TCRdb's version contains in-frame clones alone and is incomplete. The table for this sample gives some 110,000 clones. Sequenced sample: PBMCs. The receptors here all came from a young man in good health and CMV-seronegative.

This clone ranks as medium-sized in terms of frequency. J is TRBJ1-3 and V is TRBV5-8; TRBD1 matches 8 bases. V was clipped by 4 bases and J by 0 bases; unmatched bases: 9. The CDR3 runs 17 residues. Germline V gives CDR1 SGHTS, CDR2 YDEGEE. CDR3 amino acids: CASSGRTGTSSGNTIYF. CDR3 nucleotide sequence: TGTGCCAGCAGCGGGCGGACAGGGACAAGCTCTGGAAACACCATATATTTT.

Points on this clone: At one end, the junction sequence differs from germline, possibly due to a read error. The rearrangement uses TRBV4-2 and TRBJ2-5; D is unresolved. Germline CDR1 is LGHNA and CDR2 is YNFKEQ. This CDR3 spans 13 amino acids. The CDR3 sequence is CASSQVNQEAQYF. The CDR3 DNA reads as TGTGCCAGCAGCCAAGTAAACCAAGAGGCCCAGTACTTC.

The chain combines TRBV5-1 with TRBJ2-5, with 12 bases aligning to TRBD1. The CDR3 is 19 residues long. Germline assignment: CDR1 SGHRS and CDR2 YFSETQ. V was clipped by 5 bases and J by 2 bases; unmatched bases: 16. In DNA form, the CDR3 reads TGCGCCAGCAGATCGACCGGGACAGGGGGCCCGAAGAATCAAGAGACCCAGTACTTC. It translates to CASRSTGTGGPKNQETQYF.

The chain recombines TRBV7-2 with TRBJ1-2; D unresolved. The CDR3 loop spans 14 amino acids. V was cut by 0 bases and J by 4 bases, with 9 bases left in between. Germline assignment: CDR1 SGHTA and CDR2 FQGNSA. In nucleotides, the CDR3 is TGTGCCAGCAGCTTAGCGCCGGGGATCTATGGCTACACCTTC. Residues: CASSLAPGIYGYTF. The full variable domain, completed using reference TRBV7-2 and TRBJ1-2, is GAGVSQSPSNKVTEKGKDVELRCDPISGHTALYWYRQSLGQGLEFLIYFQGNSAPDKSGLPSDRFSAERTGGSVSTLTIQRTQQEDSAVYLCASSLAPGIYGYTFGSGTRLTVV.

The rearrangement links TRBV19 to TRBJ1-1; TRBD1 matches 7 bases. The V segment lost 3 bases and the J segment 6 bases; nucleotides outside the gene matches: 4. The CDR3 has 13 amino acids. Germline CDR1 and CDR2: LNHDA and SQIVND (reference sequence). CDR3 region: CASSIRGVAEAFF. The CDR3 nucleotides read TGTGCCAGTAGTATCAGGGGGGTCGCTGAAGCTTTCTTT.

The chain employs TRBV18 and TRBJ2-3; maybe TRBD1 (6 bases). This CDR3 spans 15 amino acids. The V end lost 2 bases, the J end lost 0 bases, and 9 bases lay between the germline ends. Looked up from germline, CDR1 is KGHSH and CDR2 is LQKENI. CDR3 protein: CASSPRTASTDTQYF. Here the CDR3 DNA reads TGTGCCAGCTCACCAAGGACAGCTAGCACAGATACGCAGTATTTT.

The chain employs TRBV10-3 and TRBJ2-1; TRBD2 aligns across 7 bases. The CDR3 contains 16 residues. J lost 6 bases, V lost 0 bases, and 8 bases had no gene match. Germline lookup yields CDR1 ENHRY and CDR2 SYGVKD. As DNA, the CDR3 is TGTGCCATCAGTGAGTCGGGGAGGGGAGGGTCCAATGAGCAGTTCTTC. This codes for CAISESGRGGSNEQFF.

The rearrangement joins TRBV5-6 to TRBJ2-3; TRBD2 matches at 9 bases. With 2 bases clipped from V and 2 bases from J, the junction kept 6 bases outside the gene matches. The CDR3 has 16 residues. CDR1 SGHDT and CDR2 YYEEEE come from the germline V gene. Written as DNA, the CDR3 is TGTGCCAGCAGCTTACGTCTAGCGGGGCCCACAGATACGCAGTATTTT. It yields the protein CASSLRLAGPTDTQYF. The full variable domain, completed using reference TRBV5-6 and TRBJ2-3, is DAGVTQSPTHLIKTRGQQVTLRCSPKSGHDTVSWYQQALGQGPQFIFQYYEEEERQRGNFPDRFSGHQFPNYSSELNVNALLLGDSALYLCASSLRLAGPTDTQYFGPGTRLTVL.

V usage is TRBV30 and J usage is TRBJ2-7; D is unresolved. Trimming shortened V by 1 base and J by 0 bases, and 7 bases separated the two germline ends. Per the germline V gene, CDR1 is GTSNPN and CDR2 is SVGIG (reference sequence). The CDR3 runs to 13 residues. The CDR3 sequence is CAWSGAGSYEQYF. The CDR3 DNA reads as TGTGCCTGGAGTGGGGCAGGCTCCTACGAGCAGTACTTC.

This chain joins TRBV6-1 and TRBJ2-5; 9 positions match TRBD1. Trimming removed 1 base from V and 11 bases from J; junction bases left unmatched: 11. From germline, CDR1 is MNHNS and CDR2 SASEGT. The CDR3 runs to 15 residues. DNA of the CDR3: TGTGCCAGCAGTGAAGAGGGACAGGGTCCCACAGAGCAGTACTTC. This gives the protein CASSEEGQGPTEQYF.

The chain recombines TRBV2 with TRBJ1-3, with TRBD1 matching 7 bases. The trim removed 5 bases at V and 0 bases at J, leaving 4 bases unmatched. The CDR3 extends over 15 amino acids. The germline V gene encodes CDR1 SNHLY and CDR2 FYNNEI. DNA of the CDR3: TGTGCCAGCAGTCTTTACAGGGGCTCTGGAAACACCATATATTTT. Translation: CASSLYRGSGNTIYF.

The J gene is TRBJ1-4, the V gene TRBV7-9; 7 nucleotides agree with TRBD1. Trimming cost V 2 bases and J 7 bases; bases outside gene matches: 4. CDR1 SEHNR and CDR2 FQNEAQ come from the germline V gene (reference sequence). CDR3 length equals 14 residues. DNA of the CDR3: TGTGCCAGCAGCTTACTGGGGACAGTTGAAAAACTGTTTTTT. Translated, it gives CASSLLGTVEKLFF.

The genes are TRBV5-4 and TRBJ1-4; possible D gene TRBD1, 6 bases. Trimming removed 4 bases from V and 3 bases from J, with 10 bases in between. The germline V gene encodes CDR1 SGHNT and CDR2 YYREEE (reference sequence). This CDR3 is 14 amino acids long. The DNA of the CDR3 is TGTGCCAGCAGCCAACAGGGCTCTAATGAAAAACTGTTTTTT. It codes for CASSQQGSNEKLFF.

On this clone itself: At one of its ends the junction is not consistent with the germline gene, which may arise from a read error. Other DNA sequences in this specimen translate into the identical CDR3. Here the CDR3 reads CASSLGTAGVGYTF. CDR3 nucleotides: TGCGCCAGCAGCTTAGGGACGGCGGGGGTTGGCTACACCTTC. The chain recombines TRBV7-6 with TRBJ1-2; D is perhaps TRBD1 (5 bases). The CDR3 has 14 residues. Germline V gives CDR1 SGHVS, CDR2 FNYEAQ. Full variable domain (remainder filled in from reference TRBV7-6 and TRBJ1-2): GAGVSQSPRYKVTKRGQDVALRCDPISGHVSLYWYRQALGQGPEFLTYFNYEAQQDKSGLPNDRFSAERPEGSISTLTIQRTEQRDSAMYRCASSLGTAGVGYTFGSGTRLTVV.

The genes are TRBV29-1 and TRBJ1-5; 8 nucleotides match TRBD1. The CDR3 consists of 13 residues. Germline V gene data show CDR1 as SQVTM and CDR2 as ANQGSEA. Trimming removed 6 bases from V and 5 bases from J; junction bases left unmatched: 6. The CDR3 DNA reads TGCAGCGTGGGGACAGGTTTTTATCAGCCCCAGCATTTT. Translated, it gives CSVGTGFYQPQHF.

The chain carries TRBV2 and TRBJ1-2, with 8 bases matching TRBD1. After removal of 11 bases from V and 8 bases from J, the junction contained 16 bases not matched to a gene. The CDR3 is 14 amino acids. The V gene's germline CDR1 is SNHLY and CDR2 FYNNEI. CDR3 DNA: TGTGCCGGCACAGGGGGTCGGGGTCCGGGAGGCTACACCTTC. This codes for CAGTGGRGPGGYTF.